These 14 T cell receptor beta chains came from one sample sequenced in a study of T cell repertoires in cytomegalovirus infection. TCRdb independently ran MiXCR on the reads; one entry per CDR3 protein. The sample has roughly 230,000 distinct CDR3 sequences, 9% to 15% seen once. The sample comprised PBMCs. These receptors all stem from a human donor in good health (CMV status not recorded). Some clones in this sample may be carry-over from other donors' samples.

This clonotype was seen a handful of times. CDR3 nucleotides: TGTGCCTCGGGGGCGTCCTACAATGAGCAGTTCTTC. This gives the protein CASGASYNEQFF. The genes are TRBV5-6 and TRBJ2-1, with D perhaps given as TRBD1 or TRBD2 (6 bases each). Germline lookup yields CDR1 SGHDT and CDR2 YYEEEE. Deletions cut 10 bases from V and 1 base from J, with 9 bases between. The CDR3 runs to 12 residues.

The chain has TRBV2 and TRBJ1-2; no reliable D call. This CDR3 region has 15 residues. V lost 4 bases, J lost 0 bases, and 12 bases lay in between. Germline CDR1 is SNHLY and CDR2 is FYNNEI. In DNA, the CDR3 is TGTGCCAGCAGTGGCGGCGGAAACTCTAACTATGGCTACACCTTC. It specifies CASSGGGNSNYGYTF. Using reference TRBV2 and TRBJ1-2 for the parts outside the CDR3, the full variable domain is EPEVTQTPSHQVTQMGQEVILRCVPISNHLYFYWYRQILGQKVEFLVSFYNNEISEKSEIFDDQFSVERPDGSNFTLKIRSTKLEDSAMYFCASSGGGNSNYGYTFGSGTRLTVV.

In this sample, this clonotype turned up a few times. The chain joins TRBV6-2 or TRBV6-3 to TRBJ2-2; 8 positions match TRBD2. The CDR3 has 16 amino acids. The ends lost 6 bases at V and 4 bases at J; junction bases unmatched: 10. The germline V gene encodes CDR1 MNHEY and CDR2 SVGEGT. CDR3 DNA sequence: TGTGCCAGCAGCCCCGGGACTAGTTTGATCACCGGGGAGCTGTTTTTT. The encoded protein is CASSPGTSLITGELFF.

The chain uses TRBV20-1 and TRBJ1-5, with TRBD1 matching 8 bases. This CDR3 has 15 amino acids. The J segment lost 5 bases and the V segment lost 0 bases, leaving 6 bases of the junction unmatched. Germline V CDR1 and CDR2: DFQATT, SNEGSKA (reference sequence). This CDR3 is CSARDDRGLDQPQHF. In DNA form, the CDR3 reads TGCAGTGCTAGAGACGACAGGGGATTAGATCAGCCCCAGCATTTT.

This clonotype was seen only a few times. The rearrangement links TRBV20-1 to TRBJ2-7, with a weak D call TRBD1 (8 bases). The CDR3 length is 14 residues. Trimming left V 6 bases short and J 2 bases short, with 17 bases between. The germline gives CDR1 DFQATT, CDR2 SNEGSKA (reference sequence). In DNA, the CDR3 is TGCAGTGCCCCGGGAGGACAGGGACCCTACGAGCAGTACTTC. It translates to CSAPGGQGPYEQYF.

This clonotype was seen ten or more times. V and J are TRBV7-2 and TRBJ1-2; TRBD1 agrees at 8 bases. This CDR3 has 14 residues. Germline V lookup: CDR1 SGHTA, CDR2 FQGNSA. V lost 5 bases to trimming and J lost 3 bases; unmatched junction nucleotides: 5. CDR3 amino acids: CASSPGGWDYGYTF. In DNA, the CDR3 is TGTGCCAGCAGCCCAGGGGGCTGGGACTATGGCTACACCTTC.

There are many counts of this clonotype. CDR3 loop: CASNSGNSYNEQFF. The CDR3 coding sequence is TGTGCCAGCAATAGCGGGAACTCCTACAATGAGCAGTTCTTC. The rearrangement uses TRBV28 and TRBJ2-1; 8 nucleotides match TRBD2. The germline V gene has CDR1 MDHEN and CDR2 SYDVKM. After removal of 7 bases from V and 0 bases from J, the junction contained 2 bases not matched to a gene. The CDR3 is 14 amino acids.

The table lists this clonotype with many counts. The chain combines TRBV7-2 with TRBJ1-4, with D possibly matching TRBD1 (6 bases). The germline CDR1 and CDR2 sequences are SGHTA and FQGNSA. This CDR3 spans 15 amino acids. The V end was cut by 6 bases, the J end by 3 bases, with 14 bases between. DNA of the CDR3: TGTGCCAGCAGTTTAAGCAGGGGAGCTAATGAAAAACTGTTTTTT. This codes for CASSLSRGANEKLFF.

In this sample, this clonotype turned up many times. This sequence joins TRBV28 and TRBJ1-5, with unresolved D. V lost 7 bases, J lost 2 bases, and 21 bases lay in between. Per germline, CDR1 MDHEN and CDR2 SYDVKM. The CDR3 has 17 residues. The CDR3 region has the DNA TGTGCCAGCACCGGTGGCAGATTTGCTAAGGGCAATCAGCCCCAGCATTTT. This translates into CASTGGRFAKGNQPQHF. The whole variable domain, remainder taken from reference TRBV28 and TRBJ1-5, is DVKVTQSSRYLVKRTGEKVFLECVQDMDHENMFWYRQDPGLGLRLIYFSYDVKMKEKGDIPEGYSVSREKKERFSLILESASTNQTSMYLCASTGGRFAKGNQPQHFGDGTRLSIL.

The sample holds many counts of this clonotype. One junction end disagrees with the germline gene, perhaps due to a read error. The DNA of the CDR3 is TGTGCCAGCAGCCTAGCGGGGGGGACCCCCTATAATCAGCCCCAGCATTTT. Protein: CASSLAGGTPYNQPQHF. This chain connects TRBV7-2 to TRBJ1-5, with a weak D call TRBD1 (5 bases). The CDR3 totals 17 residues. Germline V gene data show CDR1 as SGHTA and CDR2 as FQGNSA.

The rearrangement links TRBV2 to TRBJ1-2; D ambiguous. The CDR3 runs to 13 residues. Trimming stripped 0 bases from V and 4 bases from J, with 6 bases between. The germline gives CDR1 SNHLY, CDR2 FYNNEI. CDR3 bases: TGTGCCAGCAGTGAAGCTCGGCCCTATGGCTACACCTTC. It yields the protein CASSEARPYGYTF.

J is TRBJ2-1 and V is TRBV12-3 or TRBV12-4; 7 bases map to TRBD1. The V gene end was trimmed by 5 bases and the J gene end by 9 bases; junction bases not matched to a gene: 7. The CDR3 has 13 residues. The DNA for the CDR3 is TGTGCCAGCAGTAAGGTAGGGGGCGGTGAGCAGTTCTTC. This sequence encodes CASSKVGGGEQFF.

This clonotype came up many times. This sequence joins TRBV25-1 and TRBJ2-7; D remains ambiguous. Germline lookup yields CDR1 MGHDK and CDR2 SYGVNS. Trimming took 6 bases from V and 6 from J, leaving 21 bases between them. This CDR3 comprises 15 residues. The CDR3 DNA is TGTGCCAGCAGCCCTCCTTCCGGGCCGTTCAGCGAGCAGTACTTC. It is translated as CASSPPSGPFSEQYF.

In this sample, this clonotype turned up many times. The chain links TRBV7-2 to TRBJ2-1; the match to TRBD2 covers 11 bases. V shed 7 bases and J 10 bases; nucleotides not matched to a gene: 12. CDR3 length equals 15 residues. CDR1 SGHTA and CDR2 FQGNSA come from the germline V gene. The chain's CDR3 is CASMETSGGEGEQFF. CDR3 DNA: TGTGCCAGCATGGAAACTAGCGGGGGCGAAGGAGAGCAGTTCTTC.